The clone carrying this TCR beta chain was seen a handful of times. What it binds is not known. The sample is drawn from a study of CD8 T cells in ankylosing spondylitis. Study-wide results and limits: Apparently characteristic of ankylosing spondylitis blood was a TCR beta motif (under ten highly homologous variants). A CD8+ phenotype characterized the disease-linked clones, which were relatively rare in peripheral blood.

Libraries for TCR beta were made by quantitative 5'-RACE with molecular barcodes. Using its own MiXCR run on the 5' RACE reads, TCRdb lists one record per CDR3 protein. The sample lists hundreds of thousands of distinct CDR3 sequences; roughly 18% were seen once. The clonotype comes from a male donor with ankylosing spondylitis. Sequencing was performed on blood, either unsorted or a sorted T cell fraction (not recorded which).

The CDR3 reads CASSLERDSRKNIQYF. CDR3 nucleotides: TGTGCCAGCAGCTTGGAACGGGACAGCCGAAAAAACATTCAGTACTTC. The V call is TRBV5-6, the J call TRBJ2-4, with 7 bases aligning to TRBD1. The length of the CDR3 is 16 residues. The V gene end was trimmed by 0 bases and the J gene end by 4 bases; junction bases not matched to a gene: 7. The germline V gene encodes CDR1 SGHDT and CDR2 YYEEEE.